This T cell receptor beta chain was sequenced for a study of blood T cell repertoires in COVID-19. Study as a whole: Researchers got acute and convalescent COVID-19 samples from the United States, Italy and Spain. The cDNA or gDNA used as material had been derived from T cells, B-cell-depleted T cells, or PBMCs.

This CDR3 is 15 amino acids long. The junction had 4 bases not matched to a gene; V was cut back by 2 bases and J by 2 bases. Germline CDR1 reads LGHDT; CDR2 reads YNNKEL (reference sequence). This clone was seen a single time. As handled by the study authors: Amplification from reference gene primers served as the basis for estimated nucleated cell counts. This table comes from immunoSEQ multiplex PCR, and its TCRdb copy is limited to in-frame clones, with some not included. V, J and clone size derive from that table, while D and trimming were established from the DNA sequence. The sample includes a few hundred thousand clones, roughly 84% seen only once; the top ten take less than 10%.

The rearrangement links TRBV3-1 (or the pseudogene TRBV3-2) to TRBJ1-2; 8 nucleotides line up with TRBD1. Input material: peripheral blood. This TCR came from a human donor in a cohort sampled during active COVID-19. The chain's CDR3 is CASSQNGQGNYGYTF. CDR3 nucleotide sequence: TGTGCCAGCAGCCAAAACGGACAGGGCAACTATGGCTACACCTTC.